Each of the 17 T cell receptor beta chains below was sequenced from the same sample in a study of response to subunit inactivated influenza vaccine. TCRdb reprocessed the RT-PCR reads with MiXCR, giving one entry per CDR3 protein. The table lists roughly 550,000 distinct CDR3 sequences, approximately 22% of them singletons. These data were likewise used in another study, on T cells expressing NK-cell markers. This second study says: 5'RACE template switching with UMIs generated TCR beta cDNA.

The material sequenced was CD4+ T cells sorted from PBMCs, taken approximately 12 days after vaccination. The receptors stem from a man aged 45-65 years who received an inactivated influenza vaccine.

The CDR3 reads CSARPLGQETQYF. CDR3 DNA: TGCAGTGCTAGACCCTTGGGCCAAGAGACCCAGTACTTC. The V gene is TRBV20-1, the J gene TRBJ2-5; D call uncertain. Trimming took off 2 bases at V and 1 base at J, with 8 bases between the two ends. The CDR3 spans 13 residues. Germline V gene sequence: CDR1 DFQATT, CDR2 SNEGSKA (reference sequence).

The J gene is TRBJ1-5, the V gene TRBV2, with 11 bases that match TRBD1. The CDR3 runs 16 residues. The germline gives CDR1 SNHLY, CDR2 FYNNEI. V lost 5 bases to trimming and J lost 9 bases; unmatched junction nucleotides: 12. The CDR3 protein is CASSKTGQGVDPPQHF. In DNA form, the CDR3 reads TGTGCCAGCAGTAAAACGGGACAGGGGGTCGATCCGCCCCAGCATTTT.

This sequence joins TRBV4-2 and TRBJ1-6; D gene uncertain. The CDR3 spans 19 residues. Trimming took 1 base from V and 0 from J, leaving 16 bases between them. Germline V gene lookup returns CDR1 LGHNA and CDR2 YNFKEQ. The CDR3 nucleotides are TGTGCCAGCAGCCAAGTGGGTGGGCGGCGCAGCTCCTATAATTCACCCCTCCACTTT. Encoded protein: CASSQVGGRRSSYNSPLHF.

The CDR3 region is CARGTSGSSWLSFGQYF. The CDR3 region has the DNA TGTGCCCGCGGGACTAGCGGGAGTTCGTGGCTAAGCTTCGGGCAGTACTTC. The V call is TRBV6-1, the J call TRBJ2-7; 14 nucleotides align to TRBD2. Germline V gene sequence: CDR1 MNHNS, CDR2 SASEGT. Unmatched junction bases numbered 21, after V lost 11 bases and J lost 9 bases. This CDR3 comprises 17 residues.

This clonotype was picked up many times. This chain uses TRBV20-1 with TRBJ2-7; 9 nucleotides align to TRBD1. Germline CDR1 and CDR2: DFQATT and SNEGSKA (reference sequence). The CDR3 totals 14 residues. Germline trimming cut 5 bases from V and 6 bases from J; bases unmatched to any gene: 11. The DNA of the CDR3 is TGCAGTGCTGCAAGTAACAGGGGGCTAGGCGAGCAGTACTTC. This codes for CSAASNRGLGEQYF.

This clonotype was recorded many times. The J gene is TRBJ2-7, the V gene TRBV7-2; 7 bases map to TRBD2. The CDR3 consists of 16 residues. Germline V gene lookup returns CDR1 SGHTA and CDR2 FQGNSA. J gave up 7 bases and V 1 base, and 13 bases lay outside the gene matches. The DNA for the CDR3 is TGTGCCAGCAGCTTAGAGGGAGGGCGGCAGGGAATTGAGCAGTACTTC. The encoded protein is CASSLEGGRQGIEQYF.

In its sample, this clonotype was seen a few times. The gene calls are TRBV4-2 and TRBJ2-2; maybe TRBD2 (6 bases). The CDR3 spans 13 residues. The germline V and J ends were trimmed by 4 bases and 8 bases, with 11 bases remaining between them. In germline, CDR1 is LGHNA, CDR2 YNFKEQ. The CDR3: CASSLDYLGELFF. The CDR3 DNA reads TGTGCCAGCAGCCTGGACTATTTAGGGGAGCTGTTTTTT.

At least ten counts were recorded for this clonotype. The DNA of the CDR3 is TGTGCCATCAGTACCACCCTGACAGGGATTGGTACAGATACGCAGTATTTT. This sequence encodes CAISTTLTGIGTDTQYF. The rearrangement joins TRBV10-3 to TRBJ2-3; TRBD1 aligns across 7 bases. The CDR3 consists of 17 residues. From germline, CDR1 is ENHRY and CDR2 SYGVKD. V was pared by 5 bases and J by 3 bases, with 14 bases of the junction left unmatched.

This clonotype was seen more than once but under ten times. V is TRBV20-1 and J is TRBJ2-5; tentatively, D is TRBD2 (6 bases). V shed 6 bases and J shed 4 bases, with 15 bases lying between them. This CDR3 is built from 13 residues. Per germline, CDR1 DFQATT and CDR2 SNEGSKA (reference sequence). CDR3 nucleotide sequence: TGCAGTGCCCAGGAAGCGGGTGTAGAGACCCAGTACTTC. Protein: CSAQEAGVETQYF.

The CDR3 DNA sequence: TGTGCCAGCAGCACCGCCCGGGGGAACACCGGGGAGCTGTTTTTT. Translating it yields CASSTARGNTGELFF. The rearrangement uses TRBV7-8 and TRBJ2-2, with a tentative D call TRBD2 (5 bases). Looked up from germline, CDR1 is SGHVS and CDR2 is FQNEAQ. The CDR3 is 15 residues long. The germline V and J ends were trimmed by 5 bases and 1 base, with 11 bases remaining between them.

The chain joins TRBV5-1 to TRBJ1-2, with D possibly being TRBD1 (6 bases). The CDR3 covers 14 residues. Germline values: CDR1 SGHRS, CDR2 YFSETQ. Between the trimmed V and J ends, which lost 0 bases and 6 bases, there was a span of 12 bases. The CDR3 spells CASSLGTGRDGYTF. The CDR3 nucleotides read TGCGCCAGCAGCTTGGGAACAGGGCGAGATGGCTACACCTTC.

This clonotype was detected a few times. The rearrangement links TRBV20-1 to TRBJ2-5, with 13 bases lining up with TRBD2. With V trimmed by 5 bases and J by 5 bases, 8 bases remained unmatched. Germline V gene data show CDR1 as DFQATT and CDR2 as SNEGSKA (reference sequence). This CDR3 spans 15 amino acids. CDR3 sequence reads: CSAYRLAGGTETQYF. For the CDR3, the DNA is TGCAGTGCTTACCGACTAGCGGGGGGCACGGAGACCCAGTACTTC.

The chain is built from TRBV20-1 and TRBJ2-5; the D gene could be TRBD1 or TRBD2 (6 bases each). The CDR3 contains 14 residues. Trimming removed 5 bases from V and 4 bases from J, with 17 bases in between. Looked up from germline, CDR1 is DFQATT and CDR2 is SNEGSKA (reference sequence). In DNA form, the CDR3 reads TGCAGTGCTCGACAGGCGCAGGGAGGAGAGACCCAGTACTTC. It specifies CSARQAQGGETQYF.

The chain recombines TRBV28 with TRBJ2-7; D is possibly TRBD2 (7 bases). The CDR3 extends over 13 amino acids. V was shortened by 7 bases and J by 2 bases, with 12 bases between the two germline ends. CDR1 and CDR2 from the germline V gene are MDHEN and SYDVKM. CDR3 DNA: TGTGCCAGCATACGGGGGGCCACCTACGAGCAGTACTTC. It yields the protein CASIRGATYEQYF.

The J gene is TRBJ2-7, the V gene TRBV20-1; 10 bases are shared with TRBD2. The germline V gene encodes CDR1 DFQATT and CDR2 SNEGSKA (reference sequence). Trimming removed 5 bases from V and 2 bases from J; junction bases left unmatched: 6. The CDR3 sequence is 14 residues long. CDR3 in amino acids: CSAVTSGAPYEQYF. The CDR3, as DNA: TGCAGTGCTGTTACTAGCGGGGCACCCTACGAGCAGTACTTC.

This chain links TRBV5-1 with TRBJ1-4, with D possibly matching TRBD1 (5 bases). There are 15 residues in the CDR3. V lost 3 bases and J 5 bases, leaving 14 bases between the germline ends. The germline CDR1 and CDR2 sequences are SGHRS and YFSETQ. In DNA form, the CDR3 reads TGCGCCAGCAGCTCTCTCCGGGACGGAAATGAAAAACTGTTTTTT. Protein product: CASSSLRDGNEKLFF.

This clonotype was recorded a few times. The V gene is TRBV28, the J gene TRBJ2-3; maybe TRBD1 (5 bases). There are 14 residues in the CDR3. In germline, CDR1 is MDHEN, CDR2 SYDVKM. Trimming took off 6 bases at V and 4 bases at J, with 14 bases between the two ends. The DNA of the CDR3 is TGTGCCAGCAGCCCAGGGTCCGCTCCAGATACGCAGTATTTT. Residues: CASSPGSAPDTQYF.